This T cell receptor beta chain comes out of a study of cytomegalovirus exposure and HLA in healthy donors. Notes on this clone: Its antigen is unknown.

Overall study results and limits: It was about 150 TCR beta chains that were listed as cytomegalovirus-associated. Per a prior analysis, the majority of TCR beta V segments were productive roughly 87% or roughly 30% of the time. Among TCR sequences, most were rare, though some public TCRs appeared in many donors. Common viral pathogens (according to a later analysis) appeared linked to several of the most significant clusters.

Both 60 Vbeta primers and 13 Jbeta primers went into the PCR. Libraries were prepared by immunoSEQ multiplex PCR; TCRdb keeps only in-frame clonotypes and omits some of them. Of under 200,000 clones listed, more than 70% are singletons. The CDR3 sequence is 14 residues long. Trimming took off 1 base at V and 7 bases at J, with 9 bases between the two ends. The germline CDR1 and CDR2 sequences are SGHNT and YYREEE (reference sequence). The rearrangement joins TRBV5-4 to TRBJ1-6; tentatively, D is TRBD1 (6 bases). The sequence came from a man aged 30 to 39 in good health and CMV-seronegative. Specimen: PBMCs. DNA of the CDR3: TGTGCCAGCAGCTTGCGGGACACGAATTCACCCCTCCACTTT. It specifies CASSLRDTNSPLHF.